Following are 16 T cell receptor beta chains from one sample sequenced in a study of blood T cell repertoires in COVID-19 (dated by TCRdb to about 2020). Libraries were prepared through the immunoSEQ multiplex PCR assay. Not all clones reach the TCRdb copy of this immuneACCESS table, which keeps in-frame sequences only. Checked studies attribute under half of the gap to unresolved V genes and leave the rest unexplained. For this sample the table gives some 190,000 clones, of which over 75% were detected only once. The ten largest clonotypes hold about 4.3% of the sample. The source material was PBMCs or T cells enriched from blood (not recorded which). These receptors came from a man between 25 and 39 years old with acute COVID-19.

The chain employs TRBV9 and TRBJ2-1; D possibly corresponds to TRBD1 (5 bases). CDR3 length: 14 amino acids. CDR1 and CDR2 from the germline V gene are SGDLS and YYNGEE. Trimming removed 1 base from V and 0 bases from J, with 5 bases in between. The CDR3 sequence is CASSVQGSYNEQFF. For the CDR3, the DNA is TGTGCCAGCAGCGTACAGGGCTCCTACAATGAGCAGTTCTTC.

V is TRBV4-2 and J is TRBJ1-4; possibly TRBD1 for D (6 bases). The germline V gene has CDR1 LGHNA and CDR2 YNFKEQ. Trimming removed 3 bases from V and 5 bases from J, with 19 bases in between. This CDR3 is 17 amino acids long. For the CDR3, the DNA is TGTGCCAGCAGCCACACTATGGGGGCAGGGCTAAATGAAAAACTGTTTTTT. Amino acids: CASSHTMGAGLNEKLFF.

The chain has TRBV11-2 and TRBJ1-2; D is perhaps TRBD1 (5 bases). CDR3 length equals 13 residues. Trimming stripped 5 bases from V and 7 bases from J, with 14 bases between. Germline V CDR1 and CDR2: SGHAT, FQNNGV. CDR3 region: CASSHPNQGGYTF. The CDR3 coding sequence is TGTGCCAGCAGCCACCCAAATCAGGGTGGCTACACCTTC.

This rearrangement joins TRBV6-5 to TRBJ2-5; 10 positions agree with TRBD1. V was clipped by 0 bases and J by 3 bases; unmatched bases: 4. The CDR3 is made up of 16 amino acids. Germline assignment: CDR1 MNHEY and CDR2 SVGAGI. CDR3 nucleotides: TGTGCCAGCAGTTACTCCTCCGGGACAGGGGAAGAGACCCAGTACTTC. As protein: CASSYSSGTGEETQYF.

This clone was observed a single time. The chain has TRBV7-3 and TRBJ2-5; TRBD2 matches at 9 bases. In germline, CDR1 is SGHTA, CDR2 FQGTGA. V lost 5 bases, J lost 6 bases, and 4 bases stayed unmatched. The CDR3 extends over 13 amino acids. The CDR3 nucleotides are TGTGCCAGCAGCGCGGGGGGGCCGCAGACCCAGTACTTC. Its translation is CASSAGGPQTQYF.

This rearrangement joins TRBV7-9 to TRBJ2-5; 10 bases agree with TRBD2. The CDR3 extends over 15 amino acids. Germline CDR1 reads SEHNR; CDR2 reads FQNEAQ (reference sequence). Trimming removed 2 bases from V and 3 bases from J; junction bases left unmatched: 3. This CDR3 reads CASSLPSGGKETQYF. For the CDR3, the DNA is TGTGCCAGCAGCTTACCTAGCGGGGGAAAAGAGACCCAGTACTTC.

For the CDR3, the DNA is TGTGCCAGCAGCTTAGTACGACGGGGGGGCCGGGTGGAGACCCAGTACTTC. This translates into CASSLVRRGGRVETQYF. This sequence joins TRBV7-2 and TRBJ2-5; 8 bases are a match to TRBD2. The CDR3 contains 17 residues. V lost 1 base to trimming and J lost 5 bases; unmatched junction nucleotides: 12. CDR1 and CDR2 (germline): SGHTA, FQGNSA. The full variable domain, its missing parts supplied by reference TRBV7-2 and TRBJ2-5, is GAGVSQSPSNKVTEKGKDVELRCDPISGHTALYWYRQSLGQGLEFLIYFQGNSAPDKSGLPSDRFSAERTGGSVSTLTIQRTQQEDSAVYLCASSLVRRGGRVETQYFGPGTRLLVL.

The chain has TRBV19 and TRBJ2-1, with 15 bases matching TRBD2. The ends lost 7 bases at V and 0 bases at J; junction bases unmatched: 13. Germline V CDR1 and CDR2: LNHDA, SQIVND (reference sequence). The CDR3 totals 20 residues. The CDR3 spells CASKSSRTSGGELSYNEQFF. DNA of the CDR3: TGTGCCAGTAAGTCTTCGAGGACTAGCGGGGGGGAACTCTCCTACAATGAGCAGTTCTTC.

This sequence joins TRBV6-5 and TRBJ1-1; no clear D. The germline V and J ends were trimmed by 9 bases and 1 base, with 15 bases remaining between them. Germline CDR1 and CDR2: MNHEY and SVGAGI. The CDR3 has 14 residues. CDR3 in amino acids: CASGLVGGNTEAFF. The CDR3 DNA is TGTGCCAGTGGGCTTGTAGGTGGGAACACTGAAGCTTTCTTT.

V is TRBV5-6 and J is TRBJ1-5, with D possibly TRBD1 on 5 matching bases. Trimming left V 4 bases short and J 7 bases short, with 12 bases between. This CDR3 comprises 13 residues. Germline CDR1 and CDR2: SGHDT and YYEEEE. The CDR3 nucleotides read TGTGCCAGCAGCCCCTCGGGGGGGCAGCCCCAGCATTTT. Its translation is CASSPSGGQPQHF. The variable domain in full, with the rest retrieved from reference TRBV5-6 and TRBJ1-5, is DAGVTQSPTHLIKTRGQQVTLRCSPKSGHDTVSWYQQALGQGPQFIFQYYEEEERQRGNFPDRFSGHQFPNYSSELNVNALLLGDSALYLCASSPSGGQPQHFGDGTRLSIL.

The rearrangement joins TRBV19 to TRBJ1-3; D may be TRBD1 (6 bases). Looked up from germline, CDR1 is LNHDA and CDR2 is SQIVND (reference sequence). CDR3 length: 16 amino acids. With 8 bases removed from V and 4 bases from J, the gap between germline ends came to 21 bases. The CDR3 nucleotides are TGTGCCAGTGAAAAAAAAGGTCAGGGGCGCGGAAACACCATATATTTT. It codes for CASEKKGQGRGNTIYF.

This sequence joins TRBV5-6 and TRBJ1-1; TRBD1 is a possible D gene (5 bases). The CDR3 runs 15 residues. Trimming took off 6 bases at V and 5 bases at J, with 20 bases between the two ends. Germline V gene lookup returns CDR1 SGHDT and CDR2 YYEEEE. CDR3 nucleotides: TGTGCCAGCAACCTAGGGGCCAGGGTCCTTACTGAAGCTTTCTTT. It specifies CASNLGARVLTEAFF.

The V gene is TRBV5-1, the J gene TRBJ2-6, with TRBD2 as a possible D gene (5 bases). Germline CDR1 SGHRS, CDR2 YFSETQ. The CDR3 contains 17 residues. V gave up 4 bases and J gave up 0 bases, with 14 bases separating them. CDR3 DNA sequence: TGCGCCAGCAGCCTCGGGATAGTAAACTCTGGGGCCAACGTCCTGACTTTC. This sequence encodes CASSLGIVNSGANVLTF.

The V gene is TRBV7-9, the J gene TRBJ1-1; 7 bases map to TRBD1. This CDR3 comprises 12 residues. V lost 1 base to trimming and J lost 10 bases; unmatched junction nucleotides: 3. In germline, CDR1 is SEHNR, CDR2 FQNEAQ (reference sequence). The CDR3, as DNA: TGTGCCAGCAGCTTAGAGACAGGGAGAGCTTTCTTT. Translation: CASSLETGRAFF.

Written as DNA, the CDR3 is TGTGCTAGTGGTTTGCCATCGCGGACTAGCGGGGTACTGAACACCGGGGAGCTGTTTTTT. It translates to CASGLPSRTSGVLNTGELFF. The chain has TRBV12-5 and TRBJ2-2, with TRBD2 matching 12 bases. The germline V gene encodes CDR1 LGHNT and CDR2 FRNRAP. The CDR3 spans 20 residues. The J segment lost 1 base and the V segment lost 2 bases, leaving 11 bases of the junction unmatched.

The V call is TRBV2, the J call TRBJ2-4, with a weak D call TRBD1 (6 bases). Germline V gene lookup returns CDR1 SNHLY and CDR2 FYNNEI. The CDR3 extends over 14 amino acids. The V end lost 6 bases, the J end lost 5 bases, and 14 bases lay between the germline ends. CDR3 residues: CASRPGQVENIQYF. The CDR3 DNA is TGTGCCAGCAGACCGGGACAAGTAGAAAACATTCAGTACTTC.